This TCR beta chain came from a study of control samples from healthy donors and cancer patients. Germline V gene lookup returns CDR1 SEHNR and CDR2 FQNEAQ (reference sequence). After removal of 1 base from V and 0 bases from J, the junction contained 6 bases not matched to a gene. This CDR3 contains 16 residues. Generated by immunoSEQ multiplex PCR, the TCRdb table keeps only in-frame clones and is missing some. This sample has about 44,000 clones, with more than 70% found just once. The source is a woman in her sixties with lung cancer. This chain joins TRBV7-9 and TRBJ2-7; 7 nucleotides match TRBD2. The specimen was PBMCs. The chain's CDR3 is CASSLGPAGSSYEQYF. CDR3 nucleotide sequence: TGTGCCAGCAGCTTAGGGCCAGCGGGAAGCTCCTACGAGCAGTACTTC.